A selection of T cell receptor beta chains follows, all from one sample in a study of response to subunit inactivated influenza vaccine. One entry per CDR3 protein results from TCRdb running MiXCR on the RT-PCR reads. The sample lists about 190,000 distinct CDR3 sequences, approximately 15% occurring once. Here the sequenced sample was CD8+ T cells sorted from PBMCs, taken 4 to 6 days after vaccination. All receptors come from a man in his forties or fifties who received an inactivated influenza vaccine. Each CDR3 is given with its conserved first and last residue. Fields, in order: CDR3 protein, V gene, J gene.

CDR3 protein: CASSQDPWGKTYNEQFF
V gene: TRBV4-3
J gene: TRBJ2-1

CDR3 protein: CSARGAVGGLSSGQETQYF
V gene: TRBV20-1
J gene: TRBJ2-5

CDR3 protein: CASSLGAPEQFF
V gene: TRBV7-9
J gene: TRBJ2-1

CDR3 protein: CASSSMTGRYEQYF
V gene: TRBV27
J gene: TRBJ2-7

CDR3 protein: CSARDLAVTSYEQYF
V gene: TRBV20-1
J gene: TRBJ2-7

CDR3 protein: CASSVIPRGEATSGSGSYNEQFF
V gene: TRBV25-1
J gene: TRBJ2-1

CDR3 protein: CSARDQDRASVDEQYF
V gene: TRBV20-1
J gene: TRBJ2-7

CDR3 protein: CASSFLTGDEQYF
V gene: TRBV27
J gene: TRBJ2-7

CDR3 protein: CASSSPDRPRRETQYF
V gene: TRBV3-1
J gene: TRBJ2-5

CDR3 protein: CASNGLAGSTDTQYF
V gene: TRBV2
J gene: TRBJ2-3

CDR3 protein: CASSQYFLAPTYEQYF
V gene: TRBV3-1
J gene: TRBJ2-7

CDR3 protein: CSVEGSSSGKNNEQFF
V gene: TRBV29-1
J gene: TRBJ2-1

CDR3 protein: CATSDSANAYEQYF
V gene: TRBV24-1
J gene: TRBJ2-7

CDR3 protein: CASSQGRTTPTYEQYF
V gene: TRBV4-3
J gene: TRBJ2-7

CDR3 protein: CASSFPTSGYSTDTQYF
V gene: TRBV7-9
J gene: TRBJ2-3

CDR3 protein: CASSQTGPIYEQYF
V gene: TRBV18
J gene: TRBJ2-7

CDR3 protein: CASSFLRTGGISSYNEQFF
V gene: TRBV6-2/TRBV6-3
J gene: TRBJ2-1

CDR3 protein: CASSWDISYEQYF
V gene: TRBV28
J gene: TRBJ2-7

CDR3 protein: CSARQFGGGIQETQYF
V gene: TRBV20-1
J gene: TRBJ2-5

CDR3 protein: CSASPGGPDEQYF
V gene: TRBV20-1
J gene: TRBJ2-7

CDR3 protein: CAISNSWDRGQDTQYF
V gene: TRBV10-3
J gene: TRBJ2-3

CDR3 protein: CASSESGGTDTQYF
V gene: TRBV7-8
J gene: TRBJ2-3

CDR3 protein: CASSPQGAETGEQYF
V gene: TRBV7-9
J gene: TRBJ2-7

CDR3 protein: CSARDIRGSFTGELFF
V gene: TRBV20-1
J gene: TRBJ2-2

CDR3 protein: CASSISPSGGYYEQYF
V gene: TRBV9
J gene: TRBJ2-7

CDR3 protein: CASSVDPGGPYEQYF
V gene: TRBV9
J gene: TRBJ2-7

CDR3 protein: CASSPGKSGQETQYF
V gene: TRBV7-2
J gene: TRBJ2-5

CDR3 protein: CASSYSGLAGVLLPDEQFF
V gene: TRBV6-5
J gene: TRBJ2-1

CDR3 protein: CSADGLAGNPRQETQYF
V gene: TRBV29-1
J gene: TRBJ2-5

CDR3 protein: CASSLGFDRVDTQYF
V gene: TRBV11-2
J gene: TRBJ2-3

CDR3 protein: CAISAQGQLQETQYF
V gene: TRBV10-3
J gene: TRBJ2-5

CDR3 protein: CASSPASGVYEQYF
V gene: TRBV18
J gene: TRBJ2-7

CDR3 protein: CASSIGTSQETQYF
V gene: TRBV6-2/TRBV6-3
J gene: TRBJ2-5

CDR3 protein: CASAWAGSNQPQHF
V gene: TRBV28
J gene: TRBJ1-5

CDR3 protein: CASSPGRGSYEQYF
V gene: TRBV3-1
J gene: TRBJ2-7

CDR3 protein: CASSSGTEEGQYF
V gene: TRBV28
J gene: TRBJ2-4

CDR3 protein: CASSIEGWMGANEKLFF
V gene: TRBV19
J gene: TRBJ1-4